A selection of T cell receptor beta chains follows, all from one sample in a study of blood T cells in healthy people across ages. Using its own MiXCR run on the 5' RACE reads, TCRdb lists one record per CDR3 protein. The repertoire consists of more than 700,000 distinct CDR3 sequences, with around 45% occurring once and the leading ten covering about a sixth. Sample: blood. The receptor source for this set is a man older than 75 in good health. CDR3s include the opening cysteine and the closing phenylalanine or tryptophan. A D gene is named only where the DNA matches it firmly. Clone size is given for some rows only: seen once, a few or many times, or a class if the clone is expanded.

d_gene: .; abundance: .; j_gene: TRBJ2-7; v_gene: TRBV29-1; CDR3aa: CSGGWDVLLDEQYF; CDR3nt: TGCAGCGGGGGGTGGGATGTACTTTTGGACGAGCAGTACTTC
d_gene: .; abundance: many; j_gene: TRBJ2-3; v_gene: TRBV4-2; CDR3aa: CASSREIPGTVTDTQYF; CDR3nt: TGTGCCAGCAGCCGAGAGATTCCCGGGACTGTAACAGATACGCAGTATTTT
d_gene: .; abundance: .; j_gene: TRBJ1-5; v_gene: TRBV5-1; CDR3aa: CASSQAGAEEPQHF; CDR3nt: TGCGCCAGCAGCCAAGCTGGGGCGGAGGAGCCCCAGCATTTT
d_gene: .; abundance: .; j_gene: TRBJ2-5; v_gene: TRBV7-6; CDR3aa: CASSLAVSDHQETQYF; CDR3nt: TGTGCCAGCAGCTTAGCGGTCAGTGACCACCAAGAGACCCAGTACTTC
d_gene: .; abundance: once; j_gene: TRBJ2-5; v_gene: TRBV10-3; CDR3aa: CAISESRRGKGFRNEQYF; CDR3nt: TGTGCCATCAGTGAGTCTCGGCGCGGGAAAGGGTTCAGGAATGAGCAGTACTTC
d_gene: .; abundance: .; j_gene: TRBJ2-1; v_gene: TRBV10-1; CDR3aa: CASSDGKEPRDEQFF; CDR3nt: TGCGCCAGCAGTGACGGGAAAGAACCAAGGGATGAGCAGTTCTTC
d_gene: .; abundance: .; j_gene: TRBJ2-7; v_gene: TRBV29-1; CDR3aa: CSGEHVHEQYF; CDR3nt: TGCAGCGGTGAACATGTTCACGAGCAGTACTTC
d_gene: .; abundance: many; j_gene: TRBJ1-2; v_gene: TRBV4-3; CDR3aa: CASSQATGYYGYTF; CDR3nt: TGCGCCAGCAGCCAAGCTACAGGGTACTATGGCTACACCTTC
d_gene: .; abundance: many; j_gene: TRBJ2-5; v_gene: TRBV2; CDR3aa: CASSGRDMDGETQYF; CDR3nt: TGTGCCAGCAGTGGGCGCGACATGGACGGGGAGACCCAGTACTTC
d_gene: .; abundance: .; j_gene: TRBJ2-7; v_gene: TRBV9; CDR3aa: CASSVGGTSSYGQYF; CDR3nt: TGTGCCAGCAGCGTAGGGGGTACTAGTTCCTACGGGCAGTACTTC
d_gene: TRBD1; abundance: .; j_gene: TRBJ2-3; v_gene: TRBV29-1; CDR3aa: CSATRTGTTDTQYF; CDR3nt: TGCAGCGCAACCCGGACAGGGACCACAGATACGCAGTATTTT
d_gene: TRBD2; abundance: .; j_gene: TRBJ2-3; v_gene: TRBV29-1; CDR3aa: CSVLGLAGPTDTQYF; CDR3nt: TGCAGCGTATTGGGACTAGCGGGACCCACAGATACGCAGTATTTT
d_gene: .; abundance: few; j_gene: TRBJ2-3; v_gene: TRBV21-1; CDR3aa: CASSSQGTSGENTDTQYF; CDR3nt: TGTGCCAGCAGCAGCCAAGGGACTAGCGGAGAAAACACAGATACGCAGTATTTT
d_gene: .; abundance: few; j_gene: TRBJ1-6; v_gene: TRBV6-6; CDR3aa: CASSPDGPHSPLHF; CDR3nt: TGTGCCAGCAGTCCGGACGGACCCCATTCACCCCTCCACTTT
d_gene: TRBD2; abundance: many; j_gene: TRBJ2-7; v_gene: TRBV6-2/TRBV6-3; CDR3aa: CASSSPLAGGRGEQYF; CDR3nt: TGTGCCAGCAGTTCTCCTCTAGCGGGAGGACGGGGTGAGCAGTACTTC
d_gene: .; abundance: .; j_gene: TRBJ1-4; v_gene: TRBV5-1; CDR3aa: CASRGENEKLFF; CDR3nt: TGCGCCAGCCGGGGGGAGAATGAAAAACTGTTTTTT
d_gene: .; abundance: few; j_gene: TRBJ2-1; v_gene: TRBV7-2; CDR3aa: CASSLAGGRAGNEQFF; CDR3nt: TGTGCCAGCAGCTTAGCGGGGGGCAGGGCTGGCAATGAGCAGTTCTTC
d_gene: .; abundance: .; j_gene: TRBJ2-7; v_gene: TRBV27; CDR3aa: CASSFARGRYEQYF; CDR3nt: TGTGCCAGCAGTTTTGCGCGGGGTCGCTACGAGCAGTACTTC
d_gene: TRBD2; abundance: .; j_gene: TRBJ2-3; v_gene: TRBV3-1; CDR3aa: CASSRGSGRSTDTQYF; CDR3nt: TGTGCCAGCAGCCGAGGAAGCGGGAGAAGCACAGATACGCAGTATTTT
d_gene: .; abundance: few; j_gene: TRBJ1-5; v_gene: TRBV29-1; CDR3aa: CSVATSVSNQPQHF; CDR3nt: TGCAGCGTTGCAACATCGGTAAGCAATCAGCCCCAGCATTTT
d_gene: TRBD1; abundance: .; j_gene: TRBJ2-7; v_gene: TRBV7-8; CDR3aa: CASSYPGRGQGYFNEQYF; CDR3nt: TGTGCCAGCAGCTACCCAGGGAGGGGACAGGGGTATTTTAACGAGCAGTACTTC
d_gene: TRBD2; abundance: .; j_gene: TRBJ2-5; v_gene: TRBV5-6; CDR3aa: CASSFTGTRETQYF; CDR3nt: TGTGCCAGCAGCTTTACCGGGACTAGAGAGACCCAGTACTTC
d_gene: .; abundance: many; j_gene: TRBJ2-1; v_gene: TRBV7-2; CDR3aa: CASSLSHEQFF; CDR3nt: TGTGCCAGCAGCTTATCCCATGAGCAGTTCTTC
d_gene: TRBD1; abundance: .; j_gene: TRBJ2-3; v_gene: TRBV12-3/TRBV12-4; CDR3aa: CVSSLDGTGGTDMEYF; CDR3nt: TGTGTCAGCAGTTTAGATGGGACAGGGGGAACAGATATGGAATATTTT
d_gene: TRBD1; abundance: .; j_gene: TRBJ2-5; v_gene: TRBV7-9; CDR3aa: CASSIGTGGPLETQYF; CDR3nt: TGTGCCAGCAGCATAGGGACAGGGGGCCCTCTTGAGACCCAGTACTTC
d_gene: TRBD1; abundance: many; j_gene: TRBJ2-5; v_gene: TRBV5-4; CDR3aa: CASSSLGQGKDQETQYF; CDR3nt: TGTGCCAGCAGCTCCCTGGGACAGGGAAAAGACCAAGAGACCCAGTACTTC
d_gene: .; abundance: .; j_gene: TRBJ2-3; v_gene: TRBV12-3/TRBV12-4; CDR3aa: CASSVAGPADTQYF; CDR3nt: TGTGCCAGCAGTGTGGCGGGACCGGCAGATACGCAGTATTTT
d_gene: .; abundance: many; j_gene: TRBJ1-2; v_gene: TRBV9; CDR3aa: CASSVGGDYGYTF; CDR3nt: TGTGCCAGCAGCGTAGGAGGCGACTATGGCTACACCTTC
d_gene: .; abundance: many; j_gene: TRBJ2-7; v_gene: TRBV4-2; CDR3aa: CASSQAVRGEQYF; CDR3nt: TGTGCCAGCAGCCAAGCCGTCCGGGGCGAGCAGTACTTC
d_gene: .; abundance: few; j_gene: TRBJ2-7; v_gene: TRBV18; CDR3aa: CASSPAGSPHEQYF; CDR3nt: TGTGCCAGCTCACCAGCGGGGTCCCCCCACGAGCAGTACTTC
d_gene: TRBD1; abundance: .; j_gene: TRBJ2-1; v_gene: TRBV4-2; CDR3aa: CASSQDTPRRQGAVNEQFF; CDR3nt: TGTGCCAGCAGCCAAGACACCCCTCGGAGACAGGGGGCGGTAAATGAGCAGTTCTTC
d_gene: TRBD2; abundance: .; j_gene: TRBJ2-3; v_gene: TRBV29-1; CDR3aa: CSALGGALEDTQYF; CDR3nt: TGCAGCGCCCTCGGGGGGGCCTTGGAGGATACGCAGTATTTT
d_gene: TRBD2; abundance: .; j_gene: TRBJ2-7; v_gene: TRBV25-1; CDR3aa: CASEDSDGATSGSREQYF; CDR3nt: TGTGCCAGCGAGGACTCGGACGGAGCGACTAGCGGGAGTCGCGAGCAGTACTTC
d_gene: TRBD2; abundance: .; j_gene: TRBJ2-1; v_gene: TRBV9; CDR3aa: CASSVGGRSSYNEQFF; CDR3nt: TGTGCCAGCAGCGTAGGCGGGAGGAGCTCCTACAATGAGCAGTTCTTC
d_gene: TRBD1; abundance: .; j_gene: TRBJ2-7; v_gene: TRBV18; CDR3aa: CASSPPPGQGINEQYF; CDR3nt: TGTGCCAGCTCACCACCTCCGGGACAGGGGATCAACGAGCAGTACTTC
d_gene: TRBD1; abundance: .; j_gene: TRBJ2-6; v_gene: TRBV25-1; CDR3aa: CASSATGAGANVLTF; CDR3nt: TGTGCCAGCAGTGCGACAGGGGCTGGGGCCAACGTCCTGACTTTC
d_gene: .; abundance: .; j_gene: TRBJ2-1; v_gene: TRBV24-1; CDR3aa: CATSMWGNEQFF; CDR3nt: TGTGCCACCAGTATGTGGGGGAATGAGCAGTTCTTC
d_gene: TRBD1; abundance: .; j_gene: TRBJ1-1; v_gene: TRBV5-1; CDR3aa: CASSLQGAGVYTEAFF; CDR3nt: TGCGCCAGCAGTTTACAGGGGGCTGGGGTGTATACTGAAGCTTTCTTT
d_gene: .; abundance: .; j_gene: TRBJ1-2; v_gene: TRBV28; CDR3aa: CASSLPGEYGYTF; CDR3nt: TGTGCCAGCAGTTTACCAGGGGAGTATGGCTACACCTTC
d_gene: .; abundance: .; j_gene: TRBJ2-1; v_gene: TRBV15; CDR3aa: CATSRVGFMSNEQFF; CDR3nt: TGTGCCACCAGCAGAGTAGGTTTTATGAGCAATGAGCAGTTCTTC
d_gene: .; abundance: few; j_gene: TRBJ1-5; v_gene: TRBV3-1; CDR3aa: CASSHLNQPQHF; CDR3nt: TGTGCCAGCAGCCATCTCAATCAGCCCCAGCATTTT
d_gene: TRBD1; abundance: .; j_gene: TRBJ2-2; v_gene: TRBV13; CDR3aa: CASRPGQMKANTGELFF; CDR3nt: TGTGCCAGCAGACCGGGACAGATGAAGGCGAACACCGGGGAGCTGTTTTTT
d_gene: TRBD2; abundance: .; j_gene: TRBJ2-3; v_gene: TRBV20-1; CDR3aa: CSARDLTSGIFYGTDTQYF; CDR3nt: TGCAGTGCTAGAGATCTAACTAGCGGGATCTTCTACGGGACAGATACGCAGTATTTT
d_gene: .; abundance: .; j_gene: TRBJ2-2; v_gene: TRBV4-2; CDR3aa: CASSQDAASPNGELFF; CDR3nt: TGTGCCAGCAGCCAAGATGCTGCGTCTCCAAACGGGGAGCTGTTTTTT
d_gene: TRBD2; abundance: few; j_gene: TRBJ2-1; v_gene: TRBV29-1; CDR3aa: CSVDRASGIVYNEQFF; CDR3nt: TGCAGCGTGGATCGGGCTAGCGGGATTGTTTACAATGAGCAGTTCTTC
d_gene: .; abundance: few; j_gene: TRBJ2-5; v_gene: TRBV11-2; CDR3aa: CASSLETETQYF; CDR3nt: TGTGCCAGCAGCTTAGAGACCGAGACCCAGTACTTC
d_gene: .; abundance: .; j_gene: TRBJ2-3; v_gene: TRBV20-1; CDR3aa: CSGLLVSTDTQYF; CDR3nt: TGCAGTGGGTTACTAGTAAGCACAGATACGCAGTATTTT
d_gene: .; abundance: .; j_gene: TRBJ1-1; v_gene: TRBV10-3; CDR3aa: CAISEKGEAFF; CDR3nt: TGTGCCATCAGTGAGAAGGGTGAAGCTTTCTTT
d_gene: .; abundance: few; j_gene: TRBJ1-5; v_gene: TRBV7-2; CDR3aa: CASSLDKQPQHF; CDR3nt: TGTGCCAGCAGCTTAGACAAGCAGCCCCAGCATTTT
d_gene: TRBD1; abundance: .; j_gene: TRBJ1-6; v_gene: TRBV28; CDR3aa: CASSSPGQGDSPLHF; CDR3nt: TGTGCCAGCAGTTCTCCGGGACAGGGGGATTCACCCCTCCACTTT
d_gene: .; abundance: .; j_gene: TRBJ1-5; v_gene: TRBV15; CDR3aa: CATSRDFLDSDQPQHF; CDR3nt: TGTGCCACCAGCAGAGATTTTTTAGACAGCGATCAGCCCCAGCATTTT
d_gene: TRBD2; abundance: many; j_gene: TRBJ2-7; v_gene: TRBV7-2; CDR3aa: CASSPGLGYEQYF; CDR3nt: TGTGCCAGCAGCCCTGGACTAGGCTACGAGCAGTACTTC
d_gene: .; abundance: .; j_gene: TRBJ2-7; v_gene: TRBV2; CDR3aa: CASSARTPYEQYF; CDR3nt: TGTGCCAGCAGTGCCAGGACACCCTACGAGCAGTACTTC
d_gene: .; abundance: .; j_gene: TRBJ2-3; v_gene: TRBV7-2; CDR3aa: CASSLASLNTDTQYF; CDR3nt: TGTGCCAGCAGCCTAGCGTCCCTGAACACAGATACGCAGTATTTT
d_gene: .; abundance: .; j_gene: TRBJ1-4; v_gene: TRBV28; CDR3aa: CASSPGVVREGEKLFF; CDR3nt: TGTGCCAGCTCCCCCGGTGTGGTTAGGGAGGGGGAAAAACTGTTTTTT